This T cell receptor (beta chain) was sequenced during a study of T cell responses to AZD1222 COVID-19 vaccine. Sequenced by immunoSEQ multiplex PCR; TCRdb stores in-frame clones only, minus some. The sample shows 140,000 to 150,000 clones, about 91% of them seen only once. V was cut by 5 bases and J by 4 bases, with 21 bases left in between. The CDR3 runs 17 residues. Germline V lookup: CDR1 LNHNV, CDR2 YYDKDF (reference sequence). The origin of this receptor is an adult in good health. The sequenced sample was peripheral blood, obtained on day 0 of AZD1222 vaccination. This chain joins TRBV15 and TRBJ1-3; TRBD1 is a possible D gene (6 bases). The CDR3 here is CATSRQRPTGLGNTIYF. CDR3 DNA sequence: TGTGCCACCAGCCGTCAACGACCCACAGGGCTGGGAAACACCATATATTTT.